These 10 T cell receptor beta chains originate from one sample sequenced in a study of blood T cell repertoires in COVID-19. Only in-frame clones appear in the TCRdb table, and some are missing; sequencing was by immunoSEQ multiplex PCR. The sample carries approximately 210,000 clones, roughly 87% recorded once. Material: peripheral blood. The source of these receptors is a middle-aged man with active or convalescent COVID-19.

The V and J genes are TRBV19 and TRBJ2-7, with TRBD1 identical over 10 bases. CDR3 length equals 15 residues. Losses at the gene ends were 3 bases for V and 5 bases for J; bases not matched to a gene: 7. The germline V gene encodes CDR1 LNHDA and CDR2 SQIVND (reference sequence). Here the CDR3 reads CASSMPGQGTHEQYF. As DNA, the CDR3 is TGTGCCAGTAGTATGCCGGGACAGGGGACCCACGAGCAGTACTTC.

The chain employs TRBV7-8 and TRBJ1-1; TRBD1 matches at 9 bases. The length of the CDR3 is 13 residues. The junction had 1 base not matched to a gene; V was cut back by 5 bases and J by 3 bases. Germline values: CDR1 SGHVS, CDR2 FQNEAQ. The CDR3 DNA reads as TGTGCCAGCAGCGGACAGGGGTACACTGAAGCTTTCTTT. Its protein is CASSGQGYTEAFF.

CDR3 loop: CASSLTTGMNTEAFF. The CDR3 nucleotides are TGTGCCAGCAGCTTGACGACAGGCATGAACACTGAAGCTTTCTTT. This rearrangement joins TRBV7-9 to TRBJ1-1; D perhaps matches TRBD1 (6 bases). CDR1 is SEHNR, CDR2 FQNEAQ, per germline (reference sequence). V was pared by 3 bases and J by 0 bases, with 11 bases between. CDR3 length: 15 amino acids. The full variable domain, with the rest looked up from reference TRBV7-9 and TRBJ1-1, is DTGVSQNPRHKITKRGQNVTFRCDPISEHNRLYWYRQTLGQGPEFLTYFQNEAQLEKSRLLSDRFSAERPKGSFSTLEIQRTEQGDSAMYLCASSLTTGMNTEAFFGQGTRLTVV.

Written as DNA, the CDR3 is TGTGCCAGCAGCTCGGACAGGTTAAACGGAAACACCATATATTTT. It codes for CASSSDRLNGNTIYF. The chain is built from TRBV11-2 and TRBJ1-3; TRBD1 agrees at 7 bases. Losses at the gene ends were 4 bases for V and 4 bases for J; bases not matched to a gene: 7. This CDR3 region has 15 residues. Germline V lookup: CDR1 SGHAT, CDR2 FQNNGV. Full variable domain (rest looked up from reference TRBV11-2 and TRBJ1-3): EAGVAQSPRYKIIEKRQSVAFWCNPISGHATLYWYQQILGQGPKLLIQFQNNGVVDDSQLPKDRFSAERLKGVDSTLKIQPAKLEDSAVYLCASSSDRLNGNTIYFGEGSWLTVV.

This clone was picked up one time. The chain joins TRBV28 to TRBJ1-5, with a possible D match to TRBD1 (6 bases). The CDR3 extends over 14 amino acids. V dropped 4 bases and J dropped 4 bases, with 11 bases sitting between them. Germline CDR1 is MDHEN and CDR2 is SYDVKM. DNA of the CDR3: TGTGCCAGCAGTTCAGGGGCGCAAAATCAGCCCCAGCATTTT. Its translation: CASSSGAQNQPQHF.

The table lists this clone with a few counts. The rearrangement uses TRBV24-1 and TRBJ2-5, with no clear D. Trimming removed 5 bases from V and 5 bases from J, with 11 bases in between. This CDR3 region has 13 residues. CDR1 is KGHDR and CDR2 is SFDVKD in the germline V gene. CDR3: CATSAHGLETQYF. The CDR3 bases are TGTGCCACCAGTGCCCACGGTTTGGAGACCCAGTACTTC.

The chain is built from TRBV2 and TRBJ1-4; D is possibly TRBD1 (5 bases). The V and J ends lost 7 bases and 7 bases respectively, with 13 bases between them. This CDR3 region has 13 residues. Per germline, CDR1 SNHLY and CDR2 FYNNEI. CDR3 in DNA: TGTGCCAGCAATAGACAGATGGGTGAAAAACTGTTTTTT. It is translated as CASNRQMGEKLFF.

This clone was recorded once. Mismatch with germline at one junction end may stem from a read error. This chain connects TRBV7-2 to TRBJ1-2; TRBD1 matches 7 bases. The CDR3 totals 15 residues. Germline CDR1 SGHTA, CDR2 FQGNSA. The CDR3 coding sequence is TGTGCCAGCAGCCCCTTACAGGGGACGAGCTATGGCTACATCTTC. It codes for CASSPLQGTSYGYIF.

CDR3 in DNA: TGCGCCAGCAGCTCCCCTCGCGGGGGGGCCTATTCGAACACCGGGGAGCTGTTTTTT. Translation gives CASSSPRGGAYSNTGELFF. The chain couples TRBV5-1 to TRBJ2-2, with 9 positions matching TRBD2. The CDR3 has 19 amino acids. Trimming took 3 bases from V and 0 from J; bases not matched to a gene: 12. Germline CDR1 is SGHRS and CDR2 is YFSETQ.

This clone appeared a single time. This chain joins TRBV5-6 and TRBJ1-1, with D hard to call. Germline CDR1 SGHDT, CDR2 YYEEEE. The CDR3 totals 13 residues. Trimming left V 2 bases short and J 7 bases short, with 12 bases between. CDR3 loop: CASSLTVINEAFF. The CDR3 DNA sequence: TGTGCCAGCAGCTTAACGGTGATCAATGAAGCTTTCTTT.